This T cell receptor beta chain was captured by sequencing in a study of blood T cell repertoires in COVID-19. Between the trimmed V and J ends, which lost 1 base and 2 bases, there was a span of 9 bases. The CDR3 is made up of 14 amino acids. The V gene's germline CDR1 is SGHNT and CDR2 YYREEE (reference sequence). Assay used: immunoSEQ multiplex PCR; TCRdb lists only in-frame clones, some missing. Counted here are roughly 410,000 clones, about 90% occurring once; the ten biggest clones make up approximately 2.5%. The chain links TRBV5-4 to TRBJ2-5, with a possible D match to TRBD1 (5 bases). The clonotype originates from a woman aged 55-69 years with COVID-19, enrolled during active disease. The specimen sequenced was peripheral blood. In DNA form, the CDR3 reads TGTGCCAGCAGCTTGATTGGGGCTCAAGAGACCCAGTACTTC. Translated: CASSLIGAQETQYF.